This T cell receptor (beta chain) derives from a study of shared clonotypes between healthy human individuals. The overall study: A couple of female and a few male donors aged 18 to 49 were enrolled. Three CD4 naive, three CD4 memory, two CD8 naive and one CD8 memory plate were used per donor.

With V trimmed by 4 bases and J by 7 bases, 3 bases remained unmatched. The CDR3 has 15 amino acids. Per germline, CDR1 KGHSH and CDR2 LQKENI. The table came from immunoSEQ multiplex PCR; TCRdb's copy has only in-frame clones and leaves some out. The sample contains around 600,000 clones, about 95% of which appear only once. Naive CD8 isolation took CD45RO-negative cells positively selected for CCR7 and excluded terminally differentiated effector memory CD45RA+ cells. The V gene is TRBV18, the J gene TRBJ2-4, with 14 nucleotides matching TRBD2. The sequence was obtained from a woman aged 25 to 45 in good health. Sequences were obtained from naive CD8+ T cells sorted from blood. The CDR3 bases are TGTGCCAGCTCACTGGGACTAGCGGGAGTGAACATTCAGTACTTC. It yields the protein CASSLGLAGVNIQYF.